These T cell receptor beta chains were read from a single sample in a study of T cell repertoires and Cas9 in healthy adults. Profiling relied on immunoSEQ multiplex PCR, and the TCRdb table lists in-frame clones only, not all of them. The data hold tens of thousands of clones, with roughly 90% observed a single time. Sequenced input: CD4+ effector T cells (CD127+, CD25-, CD137-, CD154-) from PBMCs; culture status not recorded. The receptors were gathered from a human donor in good health. Both conserved end residues are part of each CDR3. Fields, in order: V gene, J gene, clone size, CDR3 protein. Clone size appears in some rows only: once, few, many, or a class for an expanded clone.

V: TRBV29-1; J: TRBJ2-2; size: NA; CDR3: CSVETYRELFF
V: TRBV5-6; J: TRBJ2-1; size: NA; CDR3: CASSLSGAISYNEQFF
V: TRBV6-6; J: TRBJ1-2; size: NA; CDR3: CARYMRDRVRGYTF
V: TRBV28; J: TRBJ2-3; size: once; CDR3: CAGSSEGGLGQDTQYF
V: TRBV19; J: TRBJ1-5; size: NA; CDR3: CASSIAQSNQPQHF
V: TRBV19; J: TRBJ1-2; size: NA; CDR3: CASSVGDNYGYTF
V: TRBV27; J: TRBJ2-1; size: NA; CDR3: CASRTAGGLYNEQFF
V: TRBV5-1; J: TRBJ1-1; size: once; CDR3: CASSPPGQTEAFF
V: TRBV4-2; J: TRBJ2-3; size: NA; CDR3: CASSQVLAGGDTQYF
V: TRBV4-2; J: TRBJ1-1; size: NA; CDR3: CASSRDRSPFHKNTEAFF
V: TRBV9; J: TRBJ2-5; size: NA; CDR3: CASTPFEDSQETQYF
V: TRBV9; J: TRBJ2-2; size: NA; CDR3: CASSTATGTRRTGELFF
V: TRBV7-2; J: TRBJ2-2; size: NA; CDR3: CASSEGSGNTGELFF
V: TRBV19; J: TRBJ2-1; size: NA; CDR3: CASSVLAGGPGEQFF
V: TRBV19; J: TRBJ2-1; size: NA; CDR3: CASRDRGSPLYNEQFF
V: TRBV15; J: TRBJ2-5; size: NA; CDR3: CATSRDIQGETQYF
V: TRBV6-5; J: TRBJ2-5; size: NA; CDR3: CASSQSRETQYF
V: TRBV15; J: TRBJ2-3; size: NA; CDR3: CATSPTTGKTDTQYF